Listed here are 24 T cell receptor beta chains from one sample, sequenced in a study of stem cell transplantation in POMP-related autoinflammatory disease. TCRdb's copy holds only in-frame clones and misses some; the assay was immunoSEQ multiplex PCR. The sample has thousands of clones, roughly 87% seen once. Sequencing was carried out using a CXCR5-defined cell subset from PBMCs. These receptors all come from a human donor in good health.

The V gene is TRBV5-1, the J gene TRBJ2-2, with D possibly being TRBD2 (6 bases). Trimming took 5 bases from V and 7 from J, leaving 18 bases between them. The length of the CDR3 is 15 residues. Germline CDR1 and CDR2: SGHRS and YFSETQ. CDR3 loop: CASRGLLSDGGELFF. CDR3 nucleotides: TGCGCCAGCAGAGGACTATTGAGCGACGGCGGGGAGCTGTTTTTT. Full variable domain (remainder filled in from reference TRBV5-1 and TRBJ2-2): KAGVTQTPRYLIKTRGQQVTLSCSPISGHRSVSWYQQTPGQGLQFLFEYFSETQRNKGNFPGRFSGRQFSNSRSEMNVSTLELGDSALYLCASRGLLSDGGELFFGEGSRLTVL.

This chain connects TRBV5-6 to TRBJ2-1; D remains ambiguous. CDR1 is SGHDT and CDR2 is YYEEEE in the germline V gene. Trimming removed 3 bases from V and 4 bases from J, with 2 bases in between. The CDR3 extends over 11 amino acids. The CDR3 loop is CASSSYNEQFF. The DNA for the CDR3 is TGTGCCAGCAGCTCTTACAATGAGCAGTTCTTC.

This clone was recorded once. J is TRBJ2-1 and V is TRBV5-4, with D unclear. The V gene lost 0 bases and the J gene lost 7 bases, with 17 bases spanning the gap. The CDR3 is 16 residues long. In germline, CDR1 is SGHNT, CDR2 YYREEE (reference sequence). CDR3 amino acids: CASSLGLTKIENEQFF. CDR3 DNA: TGTGCCAGCAGCTTGGGACTCACTAAGATAGAGAATGAGCAGTTCTTC.

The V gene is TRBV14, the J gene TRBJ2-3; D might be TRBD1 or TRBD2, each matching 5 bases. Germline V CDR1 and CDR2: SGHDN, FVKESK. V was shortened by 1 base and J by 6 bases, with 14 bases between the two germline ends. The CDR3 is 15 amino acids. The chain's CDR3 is CASSQVAGASDTQYF. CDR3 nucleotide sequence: TGTGCCAGCAGCCAAGTAGCCGGGGCGTCTGATACGCAGTATTTT.

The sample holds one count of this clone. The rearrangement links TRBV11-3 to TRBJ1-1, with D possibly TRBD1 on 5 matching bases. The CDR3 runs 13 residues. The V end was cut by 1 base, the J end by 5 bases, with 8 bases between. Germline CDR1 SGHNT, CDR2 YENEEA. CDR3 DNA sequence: TGTGCCAGCAGCTTAGCCGGGGCGACTGAAGCTTTCTTT. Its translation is CASSLAGATEAFF.

In DNA form, the CDR3 reads TGCGCCAGCAGCCAAGGACGGAAGGACGAGCAGTACTTC. Residues: CASSQGRKDEQYF. The rearrangement joins TRBV4-3 to TRBJ2-7; no definite D call. V was trimmed by 1 base and J by 5 bases, leaving 9 bases between them. Looked up from germline, CDR1 is LGHNA and CDR2 is YSLEER. CDR3 length: 13 amino acids.

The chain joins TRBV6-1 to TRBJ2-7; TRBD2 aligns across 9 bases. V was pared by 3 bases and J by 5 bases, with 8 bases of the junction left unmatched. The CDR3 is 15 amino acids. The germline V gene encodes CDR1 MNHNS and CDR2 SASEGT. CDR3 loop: CASSENSGGKDEQYF. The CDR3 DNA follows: TGTGCCAGCAGTGAGAATAGCGGGGGAAAGGACGAGCAGTACTTC.

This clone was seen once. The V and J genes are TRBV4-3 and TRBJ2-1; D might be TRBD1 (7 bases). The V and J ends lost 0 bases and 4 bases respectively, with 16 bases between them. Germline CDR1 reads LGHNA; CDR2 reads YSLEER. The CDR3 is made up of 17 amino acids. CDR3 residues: CASSQEAGKTGYNEQFF. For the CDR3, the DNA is TGCGCCAGCAGCCAAGAAGCGGGCAAGACAGGGTACAATGAGCAGTTCTTC.

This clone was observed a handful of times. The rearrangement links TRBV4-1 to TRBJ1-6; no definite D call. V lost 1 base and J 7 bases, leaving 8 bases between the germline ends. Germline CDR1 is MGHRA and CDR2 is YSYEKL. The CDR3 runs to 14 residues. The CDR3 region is CASSQASPNSPLHF. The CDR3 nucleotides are TGCGCCAGCAGCCAAGCGTCACCAAATTCACCCCTCCACTTT.

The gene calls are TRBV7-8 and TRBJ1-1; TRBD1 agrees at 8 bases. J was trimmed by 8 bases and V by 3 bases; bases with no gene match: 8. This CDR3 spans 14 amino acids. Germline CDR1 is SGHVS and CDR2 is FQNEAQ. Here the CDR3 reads CASSLGLTGGEAFF. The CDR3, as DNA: TGTGCCAGCAGCTTGGGACTCACAGGGGGGGAAGCTTTCTTT.

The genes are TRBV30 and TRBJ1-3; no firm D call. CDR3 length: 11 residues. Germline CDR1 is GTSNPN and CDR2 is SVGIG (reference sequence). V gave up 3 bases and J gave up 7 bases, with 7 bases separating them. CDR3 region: CAWRASNTIYF. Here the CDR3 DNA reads TGTGCCTGGAGGGCTTCGAACACCATATATTTT.

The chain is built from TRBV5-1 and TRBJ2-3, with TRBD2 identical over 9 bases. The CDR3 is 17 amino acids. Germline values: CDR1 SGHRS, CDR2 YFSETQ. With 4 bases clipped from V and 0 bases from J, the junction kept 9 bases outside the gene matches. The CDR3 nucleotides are TGCGCCAGCAGCCCGGGACTAGCAGGCATCAGCACAGATACGCAGTATTTT. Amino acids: CASSPGLAGISTDTQYF. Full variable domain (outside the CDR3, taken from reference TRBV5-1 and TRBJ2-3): KAGVTQTPRYLIKTRGQQVTLSCSPISGHRSVSWYQQTPGQGLQFLFEYFSETQRNKGNFPGRFSGRQFSNSRSEMNVSTLELGDSALYLCASSPGLAGISTDTQYFGPGTRLTVL.

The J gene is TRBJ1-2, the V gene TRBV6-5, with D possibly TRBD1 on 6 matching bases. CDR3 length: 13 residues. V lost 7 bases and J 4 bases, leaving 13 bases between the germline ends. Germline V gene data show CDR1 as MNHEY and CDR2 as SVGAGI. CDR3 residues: CASKRGVPYGYTF. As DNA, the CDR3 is TGTGCCAGCAAAAGGGGGGTTCCCTATGGCTACACCTTC.

The CDR3 DNA reads TGTGCCAGCAGCCTGACAGGAGGCCCTGGAAACACCATATATTTT. It yields the protein CASSLTGGPGNTIYF. This chain connects TRBV5-6 to TRBJ1-3, with a tentative D call TRBD1 (6 bases). The V gene lost 4 bases and the J gene lost 2 bases, with 13 bases spanning the gap. Germline CDR1 and CDR2: SGHDT and YYEEEE. The CDR3 extends over 15 amino acids.

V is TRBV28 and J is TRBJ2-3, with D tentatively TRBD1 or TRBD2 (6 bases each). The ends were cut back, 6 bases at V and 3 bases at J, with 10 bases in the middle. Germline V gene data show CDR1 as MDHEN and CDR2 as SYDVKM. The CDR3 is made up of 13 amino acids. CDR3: CASRGGVTDTQYF. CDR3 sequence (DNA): TGTGCCAGCAGGGGGGGCGTGACAGATACGCAGTATTTT.

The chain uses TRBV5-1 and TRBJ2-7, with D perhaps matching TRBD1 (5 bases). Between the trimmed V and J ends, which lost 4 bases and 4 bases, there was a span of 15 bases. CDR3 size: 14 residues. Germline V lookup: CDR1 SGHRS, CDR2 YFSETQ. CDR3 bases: TGCGCCAGCAGCCAAATGACAGTTAGTTACGAGCAGTACTTC. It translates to CASSQMTVSYEQYF.

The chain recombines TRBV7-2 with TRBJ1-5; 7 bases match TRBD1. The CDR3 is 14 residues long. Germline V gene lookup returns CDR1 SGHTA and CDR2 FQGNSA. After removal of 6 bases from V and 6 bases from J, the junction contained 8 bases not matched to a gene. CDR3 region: CASREGGGGQPQHF. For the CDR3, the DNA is TGTGCCAGCAGGGAAGGGGGCGGAGGTCAGCCCCAGCATTTT.

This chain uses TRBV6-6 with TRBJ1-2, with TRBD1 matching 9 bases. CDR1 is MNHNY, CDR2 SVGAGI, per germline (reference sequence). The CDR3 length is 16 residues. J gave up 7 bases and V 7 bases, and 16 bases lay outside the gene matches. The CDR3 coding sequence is TGTGCCAGCACAGACTCCGACCGGGACAGGGAGGGTGGCTACACCTTC. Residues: CASTDSDRDREGGYTF.

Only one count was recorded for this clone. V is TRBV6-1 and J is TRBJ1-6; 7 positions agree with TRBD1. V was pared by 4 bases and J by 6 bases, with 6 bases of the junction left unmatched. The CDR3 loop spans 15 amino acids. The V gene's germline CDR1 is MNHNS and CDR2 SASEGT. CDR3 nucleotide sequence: TGTGCCAGCAGTGGGATAGACAGGGCTAATTCACCCCTCCACTTT. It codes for CASSGIDRANSPLHF.

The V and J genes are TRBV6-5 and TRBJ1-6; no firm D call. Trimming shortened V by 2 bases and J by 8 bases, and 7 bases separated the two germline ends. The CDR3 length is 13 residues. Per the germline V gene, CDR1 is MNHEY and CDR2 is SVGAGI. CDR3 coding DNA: TGTGCCAGCAGTTACGGACTAGATTCACCCCTCCACTTT. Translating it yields CASSYGLDSPLHF.

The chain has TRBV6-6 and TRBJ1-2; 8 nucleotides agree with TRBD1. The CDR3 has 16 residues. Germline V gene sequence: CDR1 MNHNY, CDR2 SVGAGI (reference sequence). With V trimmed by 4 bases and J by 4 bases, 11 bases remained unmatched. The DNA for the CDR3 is TGTGCCAGCAGTTCCACGGGACAGGCCCTTGTCTATGGCTACACCTTC. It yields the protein CASSSTGQALVYGYTF.

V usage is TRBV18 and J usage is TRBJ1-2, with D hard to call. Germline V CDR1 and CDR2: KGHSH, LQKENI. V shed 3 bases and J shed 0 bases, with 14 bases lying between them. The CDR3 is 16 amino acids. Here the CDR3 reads CASSPPAARTNYGYTF. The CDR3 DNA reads TGTGCCAGCTCACCCCCCGCGGCGAGGACTAACTATGGCTACACCTTC.

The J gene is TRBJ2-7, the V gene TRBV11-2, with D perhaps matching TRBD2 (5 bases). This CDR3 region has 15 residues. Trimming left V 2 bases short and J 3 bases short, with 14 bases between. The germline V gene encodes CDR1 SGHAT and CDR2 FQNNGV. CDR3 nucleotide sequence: TGTGCCAGCAGCTTAACTTACTCGGCGGGCTACGAGCAGTACTTC. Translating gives CASSLTYSAGYEQYF.

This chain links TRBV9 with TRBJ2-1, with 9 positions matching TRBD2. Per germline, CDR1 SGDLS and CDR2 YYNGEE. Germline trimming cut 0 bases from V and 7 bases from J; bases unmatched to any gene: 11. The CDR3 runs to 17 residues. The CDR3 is CASSVGSRGGARNEQFF. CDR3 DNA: TGTGCCAGCAGCGTAGGTAGTCGCGGGGGGGCCCGAAATGAGCAGTTCTTC.